Reported below is one T cell receptor beta chain. Its antigen remains unidentified. Per-nucleotide qualities are absent, and no much larger clonotype sits a single base away. The data are from a study of cytomegalovirus exposure and HLA in healthy donors (dated by TCRdb to about 2017). In terms of the full investigation: In an earlier analysis of roughly 590 of the donors, 276 Gb of sequence data and 90 million to 120 million unique TCR beta sequences from some 170 million T cells were reported. Approximately 300 gigabases of sequencing data and approximately 92 million unique TCR sequences made up an early release that covered approximately 700 HLA-typed donors. Among the roughly 400 genotyped donors, 81% belonged to the genetic ancestry cluster associated with self-reported Caucasian donors. The study aimed to test whether cataloging public T cell receptors could reveal signatures of past pathogen exposure. The T cell repertoires of 666 subjects were profiled by immunosequencing and related to cytomegalovirus serostatus. Along with the roughly 610-subject first cohort, a separate validation cohort of 120 different subjects was used. To predict cytomegalovirus infection status, the study brought together high-throughput TCR immunosequencing, statistical association of individual TCRs with disease status, and machine learning. A later analysis re-analyzed previously published TCR beta repertoires from approximately 700 donors and added high-resolution HLA genotyping to study TCR occurrence patterns. Rather than drawing on any new phenotypic data, the later analysis identified candidate immune exposures from TCR beta sequences and the way those sequences occurred across donors. An earlier analysis of fewer than 750 of the donors used high-throughput TCR beta sequencing to judge whether each TCR beta V gene segment behaved as functional or pseudogenic. Donor age, sex, ethnicity and CMV serostatus were collected together with the repertoire data. Genome-wide SNP genotypes for about 55% of the roughly 670 donors were used in a later genetic analysis, which treated that subset as a discovery cohort. Every repertoire in the discovery cohort had been generated on one and the same sequencing platform. HLA typing included class I and class II loci at four-digit resolution. Typing coverage differed by locus: A, B, C, DRB1 and DQB1 were typed in about 629-640 donors, DQA1 in about 510, DPA1 in approximately 600, and DPB1 in just under 490. Because of strong linkage in the cohort, five DR-DQ haplotypes were treated as single units for association and clustering. Among some 400 genotyped donors of the cohort, an average of around 220,000 unique TCR beta nucleotide sequences was sequenced per donor, of which approximately 19% were non-productive. Study-wide conclusions, independent of this receptor: At a false discovery rate of 0.05, a later analysis linked under 20,000 TCR beta sequences to specific HLA alleles. A further reported finding was that TCR beta sequences accurately predicted the HLA-A and HLA-B alleles for most subjects in the first cohort. In a later analysis, TCR association rates were found to vary across HLA loci, with the most associated TCRs seen for DRB1 alleles and the fewest for HLA-C alleles. Presence/absence analyses assumed roughly uniform sequencing depth across donors, an assumption that may not hold. HLA typing was unavailable for some donors at each locus, so association tests used only the typed subset. In a later analysis, HLA-associated TCR beta chains showed more clonal expansion and lower generation probabilities than non-associated chains that were equally common. A group of highly shared sequence variants was considered likely to be a technical artifact of the sequencing pipeline. In this cohort, only TCR beta chains were sequenced, and detectable features were limited by the absence of alpha or paired-chain data. V-gene and J-gene trimming of TCR beta chains was associated with a missense DCLRE1C variant in a later genetic analysis, and the association was replicated in an independent cohort. It was suggested by the authors that the approach could potentially be generalized to other disease states and immunological phenotypes. In vitro tests confirmed that a few of the cytomegalovirus-associated TCR beta chains recognize cytomegalovirus antigens. The classifier was reported to diagnose cytomegalovirus status with high specificity and sensitivity in both the original cohort and the validation cohort. Strong co-occurrence of HLA alleles, especially DR and DQ, made assigning TCR associations to individual alleles difficult. Correlated functional status among segregating V segments might reflect linkage disequilibrium, but an unknown experimental factor could not be ruled out. A later analysis reported that several top co-occurrence clusters appeared linked to parvovirus B19, influenza, CMV and Epstein-Barr virus. The study gave a list of 150 to 200 TCR beta chains associated with cytomegalovirus. In a later genetic analysis, fewer N-insertions in productive TCRs were reported among donors in an Asian-associated ancestry cluster than the 666-donor mean. While some public TCRs were present in many individuals, most TCR sequences turned up only very rarely across donors. The earlier analysis of approximately 590 of the donors excluded roughly 16 rarely observed V segments, including chromosome 9 orphons, because counts were too low. An earlier analysis of 450 to 750 of the donors showed that most TCR beta V segments appeared in productive rearrangements either about 87% or about 30% of the time, which broadly matched IMGT annotations. The only immune exposure information available for the cohort was CMV serostatus. A later analysis found that most CMV-associated TCR beta chains appeared HLA-restricted, with HLA associations seemingly driven largely by CMV exposure.

The cohort consisted of more than 650 healthy bone marrow donors. Cohort members were all nominally healthy when sampled, although unrecorded immune exposures were likely present. The donor was CMV seronegative and was included in the group of 352 seronegative cohort members. A peripheral blood sample was collected from each donor, and TCR beta sequencing was performed on peripheral blood mononuclear cells. Genomic DNA was extracted from the blood cell samples with the Qiagen DNeasy Blood Extraction Kit. Receptor amplification or capture employed the immunoSEQ multiplex PCR assay. A mixture of 60 forward primers for TCR Vbeta segments and 13 reverse primers for TCR Jbeta segments was used in the multiplex PCR. Amplification of the CDR3 region of rearranged TCR beta genes was performed with a multiplex PCR assay on genomic DNA. The amplified TCR beta libraries were sequenced on the Illumina HiSeq System as 87-base-pair reads. The original methods were these. In a later analysis, 70 million to 95 million unique TCR beta chains were counted across the roughly 610 repertoires, and roughly 11 million of these chains were shared by at least two donors. A nearest-neighbor algorithm error-corrected the raw reads and collapsed the reads into unique sequences, merging closely related sequences to remove PCR and sequencing errors. To assign V, D and J gene segments, CDR3 sequences were aligned to IMGT reference sequences. For a sequence to be retained, a match of at least six nucleotides was required to both a V gene segment and a J gene segment. A rearrangement counted as productive if the CDR3 had no stop codons and remained in frame with V and J, and every other rearrangement counted as non-productive. CDR3 was defined by IMGT convention, running from the second conserved V-encoded cysteine to the conserved J-encoded phenylalanine. The earlier analysis of approximately 500 of the donors excluded sequences that lacked an unambiguous match to a single V gene segment. In an earlier analysis of approximately 590 of the donors, V segments were called functional above 56.7% productive rearrangements and were called segregating when the between-donor standard deviation exceeded 5%. A statistical classification framework was developed to diagnose cytomegalovirus status using the catalog of TCR beta chain sequences. V and J gene assignment, in a later analysis, came from comparing TCR nucleotide sequences with IMGT/GENE-DB human TR gene sequences. The TCRdist pipeline was used in a later analysis to assign CDR3 sequences and most-parsimonious VDJ recombination scenarios. In a later analysis, each TCR beta chain was defined by its CDR3 amino acid sequence together with its V-gene family, and reads without a unique V-gene family were excluded. To address suspected cross-contamination and a sequencing artifact, a later analysis removed approximately 590 highly shared, low-generation-probability nucleotide sequences. For each public chain, a later analysis derived a clonal expansion index from normalized ranks of inferred template counts within each repertoire. In a later analysis, generation probabilities were computed with a VDJ recombination model fitted to out-of-frame rearrangements, and the resulting probabilities were checked against IGoR. Hypergeometric tests were used in a later analysis to score TCR-TCR, TCR-HLA and TCR-CMV co-occurrence, with a repertoire-size bias correction applied to the TCR pairs. False discovery rates were estimated in a later analysis by permuting HLA or CMV assignments 20 times. In a later analysis, co-occurring TCRs were grouped with DBSCAN, and TCRdist sequence similarity was added when clustering was performed within HLA-allele-positive subsets. For co-occurrence clustering, repertoires with fewer than 30,000 or more than 120,000 public chains were excluded, along with 5 or 6 repertoires with anomalous nucleotide sharing. TCRdb re-hosts the immuneACCESS table, in-frame sequences only. Its copies lack some clones; in the studies checked, an unresolved V gene accounts for under half of them, and the cause for the rest is not known. The D gene and trimming were derived from the DNA, and the V and J assignments and clone size from that table. The sample records some 54,000 clones, approximately 73% of which are singletons. Nearly 3% of the sample comes from the top ten.

The source material was PBMCs. The TCR comes from a young man in good health and CMV-seronegative.

CDR3 protein: CSVPSGYEQYF. The nucleotide sequence is given as TGCAGCGTTCCTAGCGGCTACGAGCAGTACTTC. The sequence joins TRBV29-1 to TRBJ2-7; TRBD2 fits 7 bases in the junction. Inclusive of the bounding cysteine and phenylalanine, the CDR3 is 11 residues long. Only CDR3 DNA remains: 33 bases, in frame from the first base. CDR1 and CDR2 were assigned from the germline V gene as SQVTM and ANQGSEA. V is cut back by 5 bases and J by 3 bases, with 1 base in the junction unmatched.